These 5 T cell receptor beta chains were all obtained from the same sample, sequenced in a study of OX40 agonist ivuxolimab in advanced cancers. Libraries were prepared by immunoSEQ multiplex PCR; TCRdb keeps only in-frame clonotypes and omits some of them. The top ten hold about 4% of the sample, which has under 80,000 clones, roughly 85% seen once. The material sequenced was CD4+ or CD8+ T cells sorted from blood, taken in a trial of the OX40 agonist ivuxolimab. Receptor source: an adult with an advanced solid tumor such as melanoma, head and neck, liver or kidney cancer.

CDR3 loop: CASRLSLGQNYEQYF. CDR3 in DNA: TGTGCCAGCAGGCTCTCGCTAGGTCAAAATTACGAGCAGTACTTC. The V gene is TRBV6-1, the J gene TRBJ2-7; no firm D call. The V end was cut by 6 bases, the J end by 4 bases, with 19 bases between. The CDR3 has 15 residues. The germline CDR1 and CDR2 sequences are MNHNS and SASEGT.

The V and J genes are TRBV2 and TRBJ2-2, with 10 bases lining up with TRBD1. This CDR3 is built from 15 residues. The trim removed 6 bases at V and 0 bases at J, leaving 1 base unmatched. Germline CDR1 is SNHLY and CDR2 is FYNNEI. The CDR3 loop is CASRGQGTNTGELFF. CDR3 DNA: TGTGCCAGCAGGGGACAGGGGACGAACACCGGGGAGCTGTTTTTT.

The V and J genes are TRBV5-1 and TRBJ1-6, with D unresolved. Germline V gene sequence: CDR1 SGHRS, CDR2 YFSETQ. This CDR3 has 15 residues. Trimming removed 0 bases from V and 6 bases from J, with 10 bases in between. CDR3 DNA: TGCGCCAGCAGCTTGGTGGGCAGTTCTAATTCACCCCTCCACTTT. Its protein product is CASSLVGSSNSPLHF.

This clone was counted only a few times. The chain couples TRBV11-2 to TRBJ2-7; a weak D match, TRBD1 (6 bases). The CDR3 loop spans 14 amino acids. V shed 0 bases and J shed 2 bases, with 8 bases lying between them. The germline CDR1 and CDR2 sequences are SGHAT and FQNNGV. The CDR3 sequence is CASSLEGQTYEQYF. CDR3 nucleotides: TGTGCCAGCAGCTTAGAGGGACAAACCTACGAGCAGTACTTC. Full variable domain (outside the CDR3, taken from reference TRBV11-2 and TRBJ2-7): EAGVAQSPRYKIIEKRQSVAFWCNPISGHATLYWYQQILGQGPKLLIQFQNNGVVDDSQLPKDRFSAERLKGVDSTLKIQPAKLEDSAVYLCASSLEGQTYEQYFGPGTRLTVT.

The chain uses TRBV5-4 and TRBJ1-5, with no clear D. Germline lookup yields CDR1 SGHNT and CDR2 YYREEE (reference sequence). This CDR3 contains 12 residues. Trimming cost V 2 bases and J 5 bases, with 5 bases left between them. DNA of the CDR3: TGTGCCAGCAGCTTATCCGATCAGCCCCAGCATTTT. Translation: CASSLSDQPQHF. The full variable domain, completed using reference TRBV5-4 and TRBJ1-5, is ETGVTQSPTHLIKTRGQQVTLRCSSQSGHNTVSWYQQALGQGPQFIFQYYREEENGRGNFPPRFSGLQFPNYSSELNVNALELDDSALYLCASSLSDQPQHFGDGTRLSIL.